One and the same sample provided the 28 T cell receptor beta chains below, sequenced in a study of response to subunit inactivated influenza vaccine (dated by TCRdb to the late 2010s). Receptor libraries were prepared by RT-PCR. The sequencer was an Illumina HiSeq 2500. TCRdb took the public reads, trimmed them with fastp at Q25, ran MiXCR for clone calling and kept in-frame beta chains. Rows with a matching CDR3 protein are joined into one entry that keeps the most common DNA and genes. This sample holds more than 600,000 distinct CDR3 sequences; around 20% were observed only once. Jointly, the top ten make up 11% of the sample. This specimen was PBMCs from blood, taken 5 days after vaccination. The receptors originated from a man aged 50 to 60 who received an inactivated influenza vaccine. Donor details come from another sample of the same person, matched by shared clones.

The V and J genes are TRBV20-1 and TRBJ1-2, with D tentatively TRBD1 (5 bases). The V end was cut by 3 bases, the J end by 4 bases, with 12 bases between. The V gene's germline CDR1 is DFQATT and CDR2 SNEGSKA (reference sequence). The CDR3 is made up of 13 amino acids. CDR3 region: CSARGREVYGYTF. CDR3 nucleotide sequence: TGCAGTGCTAGGGGCAGGGAGGTCTATGGCTACACCTTC.

This chain connects TRBV20-1 to TRBJ2-7, with 8 bases aligning to TRBD1. The V gene's germline CDR1 is DFQATT and CDR2 SNEGSKA (reference sequence). The ends lost 5 bases at V and 3 bases at J; junction bases unmatched: 9. The CDR3 is made up of 14 amino acids. Here the CDR3 reads CSAHRDRINYEQYF. The CDR3 DNA reads as TGCAGTGCTCACAGGGACAGGATAAACTACGAGCAGTACTTC.

This clonotype has a count of ten or more. V gene TRBV5-5 combines with J gene TRBJ2-1, with a possible D match to TRBD1 (6 bases). Trimming removed 6 bases from V and 3 bases from J, with 16 bases in between. The CDR3 runs 15 residues. Germline assignment: CDR1 SGHKS and CDR2 YYEKEE (reference sequence). CDR3 DNA sequence: TGTGCCAGCACCCTAAGTGGACAGATCTACAATGAGCAGTTCTTC. Translation: CASTLSGQIYNEQFF. The complete variable domain, with remaining parts taken from reference TRBV5-5 and TRBJ2-1, reads DAGVTQSPTHLIKTRGQQVTLRCSPISGHKSVSWYQQVLGQGPQFIFQYYEKEERGRGNFPDRFSARQFPNYSSELNVNALLLGDSALYLCASTLSGQIYNEQFFGPGTRLTVL.

This clonotype was detected a few times. V and J are TRBV20-1 and TRBJ2-7; 11 bases are a match to TRBD2. Germline V lookup: CDR1 DFQATT, CDR2 SNEGSKA (reference sequence). After removal of 3 bases from V and 4 bases from J, the junction contained 5 bases not matched to a gene. The CDR3 runs 14 residues. For the CDR3, the DNA is TGCAGTGCTAGCTTAGCGGGAGGGTTTTACGAGCAGTACTTC. This sequence encodes CSASLAGGFYEQYF.

The V gene is TRBV9, the J gene TRBJ2-2; the D is unclear. Between the trimmed V and J ends, which lost 0 bases and 5 bases, there was a span of 14 bases. This CDR3 contains 16 residues. Per the germline V gene, CDR1 is SGDLS and CDR2 is YYNGEE. CDR3 protein: CASSVASDLPTGELFF. CDR3 sequence (DNA): TGTGCCAGCAGCGTAGCCTCGGACCTACCAACCGGGGAGCTGTTTTTT.

The J gene is TRBJ2-1, the V gene TRBV6-2 or TRBV6-3; no clear D. The CDR3 is 11 residues long. CDR1 and CDR2 from the germline V gene are MNHEY and SVGEGT. Trimming stripped 2 bases from V and 10 bases from J, with 6 bases between. CDR3 in DNA: TGTGCCAGCAGTTACGAGGTCGAGCAGTTCTTC. Translated: CASSYEVEQFF.

This clonotype was recorded at least ten times. The genes are TRBV12-3 or TRBV12-4 and TRBJ2-2; D ambiguous. There are 14 residues in the CDR3. V lost 3 bases and J lost 4, with 9 bases in between. The CDR3 DNA reads TGTGCCAGCAGTTTTCAGGTCTCCACCGGGGAGCTGTTTTTT. It specifies CASSFQVSTGELFF.

This chain connects TRBV29-1 to TRBJ2-7, with D perhaps matching TRBD1 (5 bases). This CDR3 contains 14 residues. Deletions cut 3 bases from V and 0 bases from J, with 12 bases between. Per germline, CDR1 SQVTM and CDR2 ANQGSEA. CDR3 nucleotides: TGCAGCGTTGAGAGAGGACACGACTCCTACGAGCAGTACTTC. Translating it yields CSVERGHDSYEQYF.

The V and J genes are TRBV24-1 and TRBJ2-1; D is ambiguous. Germline CDR1 KGHDR, CDR2 SFDVKD. Trimming took 5 bases from V and 0 from J, leaving 16 bases between them. The CDR3 contains 17 residues. The CDR3 protein is CATSAVSSVSSYNEQFF. CDR3 in DNA: TGTGCCACCAGTGCGGTATCGTCGGTCAGCTCCTACAATGAGCAGTTCTTC.

This clonotype was recorded a few times. The chain combines TRBV20-1 with TRBJ1-6; 9 bases are a match to TRBD1. The CDR3 is made up of 15 amino acids. The germline gives CDR1 DFQATT, CDR2 SNEGSKA (reference sequence). V shed 0 bases and J 8 bases; nucleotides not matched to a gene: 5. The CDR3 region has the DNA TGCAGTGCTAGAGATCTCCGGACAGGGGATTCACCCCTCCACTTT. Translated, it gives CSARDLRTGDSPLHF.

The J gene is TRBJ2-7, the V gene TRBV20-1; 8 nucleotides match TRBD1. CDR1 is DFQATT, CDR2 SNEGSKA, per germline (reference sequence). Unmatched junction bases numbered 12, after V lost 6 bases and J lost 5 bases. There are 14 residues in the CDR3. CDR3 sequence reads: CSAVDRVSGNEQYF. CDR3 bases: TGCAGTGCCGTGGACAGGGTCTCAGGGAACGAGCAGTACTTC.

This clonotype was detected a few times. V gene TRBV11-3 combines with J gene TRBJ1-1; D perhaps matches TRBD1 (5 bases). This CDR3 region has 15 residues. Germline V gene sequence: CDR1 SGHNT, CDR2 YENEEA. The V end lost 1 base, the J end lost 5 bases, and 14 bases lay between the germline ends. CDR3 amino acids: CASSLGAGRETEAFF. The CDR3 nucleotides are TGTGCCAGCAGCTTAGGAGCGGGGCGCGAGACTGAAGCTTTCTTT.

The chain carries TRBV9 and TRBJ2-5, with D possibly being TRBD1 or TRBD2 (6 bases each). Per germline, CDR1 SGDLS and CDR2 YYNGEE. CDR3 length equals 15 residues. The V and J ends lost 4 bases and 5 bases respectively, with 18 bases between them. CDR3 nucleotides: TGTGCCAGCAGCCCACCGGGGGCAGGGTGGGAGACCCAGTACTTC. Translation gives CASSPPGAGWETQYF.

This clonotype was recorded at least ten times. This chain links TRBV12-3 or TRBV12-4 with TRBJ2-3; 9 nucleotides align to TRBD2. There are 17 residues in the CDR3. V lost 1 base and J lost 0; bases outside the gene matches: 5. The CDR3 loop reads CASSLGISGGSTDTQYF. In DNA, the CDR3 is TGTGCCAGCAGTTTAGGGATTAGCGGGGGTAGCACAGATACGCAGTATTTT.

The gene calls are TRBV27 and TRBJ2-1; TRBD2 agrees at 8 bases. The CDR3 extends over 15 amino acids. Trimming at V came to 3 bases and at J to 9 bases, leaving 10 bases not matched to a gene. CDR1 and CDR2 from the germline V gene are MNHEY and SMNVEV (reference sequence). CDR3 region: CASSFPGGPFGEQFF. In DNA, the CDR3 is TGTGCCAGCAGTTTCCCGGGAGGGCCATTCGGTGAGCAGTTCTTC.

This clonotype was counted a few times. The genes are TRBV5-1 and TRBJ2-1; 12 nucleotides line up with TRBD2. Unmatched junction bases numbered 7, after V lost 5 bases and J lost 7 bases. CDR1 is SGHRS, CDR2 YFSETQ, per germline. This CDR3 region has 15 residues. DNA for the CDR3: TGCGCCAGCAGTCACCTAGCGGGAGGGCCGAATGAGCAGTTCTTC. Amino acid sequence: CASSHLAGGPNEQFF. Full variable domain (missing parts from reference TRBV5-1 and TRBJ2-1): KAGVTQTPRYLIKTRGQQVTLSCSPISGHRSVSWYQQTPGQGLQFLFEYFSETQRNKGNFPGRFSGRQFSNSRSEMNVSTLELGDSALYLCASSHLAGGPNEQFFGPGTRLTVL.

This clonotype has a handful of counts. The J gene is TRBJ2-7, the V gene TRBV9; D unresolved. With 3 bases removed from V and 5 bases from J, the gap between germline ends came to 12 bases. This CDR3 has 13 residues. Germline lookup yields CDR1 SGDLS and CDR2 YYNGEE. The CDR3 protein is CASSAPRRNEQYF. As DNA, the CDR3 is TGTGCCAGCAGCGCACCCCGTCGGAACGAGCAGTACTTC.

This clonotype showed up many times. The chain has TRBV6-5 and TRBJ1-1; tentatively, D is TRBD1 (6 bases). Deletions cut 0 bases from V and 1 base from J, with 18 bases between. CDR1 MNHEY and CDR2 SVGAGI come from the germline V gene. CDR3 length: 18 residues. This chain's CDR3 is CASSYSPGQKGENTEAFF. CDR3 bases: TGTGCCAGCAGTTACTCGCCGGGACAAAAGGGGGAGAACACTGAAGCTTTCTTT.

The chain carries TRBV28 and TRBJ2-5, with 12 bases that match TRBD2. Germline CDR1 is MDHEN and CDR2 is SYDVKM. With 6 bases clipped from V and 4 bases from J, the junction kept 3 bases outside the gene matches. The length of the CDR3 is 14 residues. DNA for the CDR3: TGTGCCAGCAGGACTAGCGGGGGCAGAGAGACCCAGTACTTC. Translating it yields CASRTSGGRETQYF.

The chain is built from TRBV9 and TRBJ2-5, with D perhaps TRBD1 (5 bases). CDR1 and CDR2 from the germline V gene are SGDLS and YYNGEE. V shed 4 bases and J shed 1 base, with 11 bases lying between them. The CDR3 loop spans 14 amino acids. CDR3 sequence reads: CASSPWGSQETQYF. The CDR3 bases are TGTGCCAGCAGCCCCTGGGGCAGCCAAGAGACCCAGTACTTC.

V usage is TRBV9 and J usage is TRBJ2-7; either TRBD1 or TRBD2 may supply D (5 bases each). Germline-derived CDR1 and CDR2 are SGDLS and YYNGEE. V dropped 2 bases and J dropped 0 bases, with 12 bases sitting between them. The CDR3 is made up of 15 amino acids. CDR3 loop: CASSVGVGPSYEQYF. In DNA, the CDR3 is TGTGCCAGCAGCGTGGGAGTGGGGCCCTCCTACGAGCAGTACTTC.

The chain combines TRBV5-4 with TRBJ2-5; D may be TRBD2 (5 bases). Per germline, CDR1 SGHNT and CDR2 YYREEE (reference sequence). The CDR3 spans 15 residues. Trimming left V 2 bases short and J 2 bases short, with 13 bases between. The CDR3 is CASSLGPTIQETQYF. Written as DNA, the CDR3 is TGTGCCAGCAGCTTAGGACCGACTATTCAAGAGACCCAGTACTTC.

The V and J genes are TRBV10-3 and TRBJ2-3, with 10 bases fitting TRBD1. Germline CDR1 ENHRY, CDR2 SYGVKD. The trim removed 8 bases at V and 2 bases at J, leaving 4 bases unmatched. This CDR3 is 14 amino acids long. CDR3 bases: TGTGCCATCGCCGGGACAGGGGTCACAGATACGCAGTATTTT. This codes for CAIAGTGVTDTQYF.

There are a few counts of this clonotype. This chain links TRBV5-1 with TRBJ1-1; no reliable D call. CDR3 length equals 15 residues. The V gene's germline CDR1 is SGHRS and CDR2 YFSETQ. The ends were cut back, 4 bases at V and 5 bases at J, with 18 bases in the middle. The CDR3 nucleotides read TGCGCCAGCAGCCCGGGATTTAGGGCTGGGACTGAAGCTTTCTTT. The encoded protein is CASSPGFRAGTEAFF.

The V gene is TRBV15, the J gene TRBJ1-2; 7 nucleotides line up with TRBD1. The germline V gene has CDR1 LNHNV and CDR2 YYDKDF (reference sequence). There are 14 residues in the CDR3. V was clipped by 5 bases and J by 2 bases; unmatched bases: 5. The CDR3 spells CATSRDSRNYGYTF. DNA of the CDR3: TGTGCCACCAGCCGGGACAGCCGCAACTATGGCTACACCTTC.

The table lists this clonotype with a few counts. The CDR3 DNA follows: TGTGCCAGCAGTTCCTCGGGGGTCACCGGGGAGCTGTTTTTT. The encoded protein is CASSSSGVTGELFF. The chain employs TRBV6-5 and TRBJ2-2; a weak D match, TRBD2 (6 bases). Per the germline V gene, CDR1 is MNHEY and CDR2 is SVGAGI. The V end lost 4 bases, the J end lost 4 bases, and 10 bases lay between the germline ends. The CDR3 contains 14 residues.

The chain joins TRBV4-2 to TRBJ1-2; D gene ambiguous. Germline CDR1 and CDR2: LGHNA and YNFKEQ. V shed 0 bases and J shed 6 bases, with 8 bases lying between them. The CDR3 sequence is 13 residues long. The CDR3 coding sequence is TGTGCCAGCAGCCAAGAACGACGGGATGGCTACACCTTC. Amino acid sequence: CASSQERRDGYTF.

The J gene is TRBJ2-3, the V gene TRBV20-1; the D is unclear. The CDR3 extends over 16 amino acids. Germline V gene lookup returns CDR1 DFQATT and CDR2 SNEGSKA (reference sequence). Trimming took 0 bases from V and 2 from J, leaving 15 bases between them. The CDR3 region is CSARDVQSYNTDTQYF. The CDR3 DNA is TGCAGTGCTAGAGATGTACAGTCCTACAACACAGATACGCAGTATTTT.